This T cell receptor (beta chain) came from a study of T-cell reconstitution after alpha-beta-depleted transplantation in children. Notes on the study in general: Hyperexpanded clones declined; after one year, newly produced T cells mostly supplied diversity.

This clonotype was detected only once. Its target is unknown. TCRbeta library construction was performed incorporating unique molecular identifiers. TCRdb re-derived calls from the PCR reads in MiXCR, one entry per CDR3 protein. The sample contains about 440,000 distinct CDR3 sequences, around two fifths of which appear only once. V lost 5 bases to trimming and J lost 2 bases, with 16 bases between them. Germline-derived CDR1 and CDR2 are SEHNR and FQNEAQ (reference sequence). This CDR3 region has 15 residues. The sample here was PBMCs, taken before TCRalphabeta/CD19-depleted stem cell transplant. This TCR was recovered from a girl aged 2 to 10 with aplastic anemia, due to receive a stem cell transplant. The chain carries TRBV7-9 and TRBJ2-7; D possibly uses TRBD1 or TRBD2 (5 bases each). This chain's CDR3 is CASSNPGRQAYEQYF. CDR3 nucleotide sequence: TGTGCCAGCAGCAACCCGGGGCGCCAGGCCTACGAGCAGTACTTC.